Shown below are 16 T cell receptor beta chains from a single sample sequenced in a study of cytomegalovirus exposure and HLA in healthy donors. It was with 60 Vbeta and 13 Jbeta primers that the PCR ran. Clones were sequenced by immunoSEQ multiplex PCR, and TCRdb holds only the in-frame ones, with some missing. This sample carries approximately 290,000 clones, 80% of them seen once, and the ten largest clones take roughly 0.31%. Source material: PBMCs. All receptors derive from a girl aged 2 to 10 in good health and CMV-seronegative.

The DNA for the CDR3 is TGTGCCAGCAGTTACTCGTCGTCGGGGGGTTACGTGGCTTTCTTT. Its translation is CASSYSSSGGYVAFF. The J gene is TRBJ1-1, the V gene TRBV6-6; a possible D gene is TRBD1 (5 bases). With 0 bases removed from V and 11 bases from J, the gap between germline ends came to 19 bases. This CDR3 is built from 15 residues. The germline CDR1 and CDR2 sequences are MNHNY and SVGAGI (reference sequence).

The V and J genes are TRBV9 and TRBJ2-2; a weak D match, TRBD2 (6 bases). The germline V gene encodes CDR1 SGDLS and CDR2 YYNGEE. This CDR3 contains 16 residues. With 1 base removed from V and 5 bases from J, the gap between germline ends came to 15 bases. CDR3 in DNA: TGTGCCAGCAGCGTACGGGGGATCTGGAAGACCGGGGAGCTGTTTTTT. It translates to CASSVRGIWKTGELFF.

The chain joins TRBV6-4 to TRBJ2-7; 9 bases are a match to TRBD1. Germline CDR1 reads MRHNA; CDR2 reads SNTAGT. Germline trimming cut 5 bases from V and 6 bases from J; bases unmatched to any gene: 5. The CDR3 is 13 residues long. The CDR3 here is CASSPRTGVEQYF. The CDR3 region has the DNA TGTGCCAGCAGTCCTCGGACAGGGGTCGAGCAGTACTTC.

This clone appeared a single time. The chain combines TRBV13 with TRBJ2-5; tentative D call: TRBD1 (5 bases). The CDR3 length is 15 residues. Trimming removed 5 bases from V and 5 bases from J, with 18 bases in between. Germline V gene data show CDR1 as PRHDT and CDR2 as FYEKMQ (reference sequence). CDR3 sequence: CASSLYVGVMETQYF. The CDR3 DNA sequence: TGTGCCAGCAGCCTATATGTAGGGGTCATGGAGACCCAGTACTTC.

This sequence joins TRBV18 and TRBJ1-1; D possibly corresponds to TRBD1 (6 bases). Between the trimmed V and J ends, which lost 4 bases and 0 bases, there was a span of 9 bases. This CDR3 region has 14 residues. In germline, CDR1 is KGHSH, CDR2 LQKENI. CDR3 sequence reads: CASSLGQMNTEAFF. In nucleotides, the CDR3 is TGTGCCAGCTCACTCGGACAGATGAACACTGAAGCTTTCTTT. The full variable domain, completed using reference TRBV18 and TRBJ1-1, is NAGVMQNPRHLVRRRGQEARLRCSPMKGHSHVYWYRQLPEEGLKFMVYLQKENIIDESGMPKERFSAEFPKEGPSILRIQQVVRGDSAAYFCASSLGQMNTEAFFGQGTRLTVV.

This chain joins TRBV7-9 and TRBJ1-2; TRBD1 matches 7 bases. Germline loops: CDR1 SEHNR, CDR2 FQNEAQ (reference sequence). V shed 2 bases and J 8 bases; nucleotides not matched to a gene: 14. The CDR3 covers 16 residues. The CDR3 loop is CASSLMGQGVRGGYTF. CDR3 bases: TGTGCCAGCAGCTTAATGGGTCAGGGGGTCCGCGGGGGCTACACCTTC.

This clone turned up a few times. The rearrangement uses TRBV7-9 and TRBJ1-1, with D possibly TRBD1 on 5 matching bases. The ends were cut back, 3 bases at V and 7 bases at J, with 21 bases in the middle. CDR3 length: 16 residues. Looked up from germline, CDR1 is SEHNR and CDR2 is FQNEAQ (reference sequence). The CDR3 DNA is TGTGCCAGCAGCTTCTCGTACTCCAGGGTAAATCGTGAAGCTTTCTTT. Residues: CASSFSYSRVNREAFF.

V gene TRBV2 combines with J gene TRBJ1-4; D uncertain. The CDR3 is 13 amino acids. Looked up from germline, CDR1 is SNHLY and CDR2 is FYNNEI. The V gene lost 6 bases and the J gene lost 1 base, with 6 bases spanning the gap. This chain's CDR3 is CASSRETNEKLFF. The CDR3 nucleotides are TGTGCCAGCAGCCGGGAAACTAATGAAAAACTGTTTTTT.

Turning to this clone: Within the sample, other DNA sequences also encode this same CDR3. J is TRBJ2-7 and V is TRBV28; 10 nucleotides agree with TRBD2. CDR3 length: 15 amino acids. CDR1 is MDHEN, CDR2 SYDVKM, per germline. With 1 base clipped from V and 1 base from J, the junction kept 1 base outside the gene matches. CDR3 protein: CASSLSSGSSYEQYF. The CDR3, as DNA: TGTGCCAGCAGTTTATCTAGCGGGAGTTCCTACGAGCAGTACTTC. The full variable domain, with the rest looked up from reference TRBV28 and TRBJ2-7, is DVKVTQSSRYLVKRTGEKVFLECVQDMDHENMFWYRQDPGLGLRLIYFSYDVKMKEKGDIPEGYSVSREKKERFSLILESASTNQTSMYLCASSLSSGSSYEQYFGPGTRLTVT.

This clone was detected once. The V gene is TRBV4-2, the J gene TRBJ2-1; 13 nucleotides agree with TRBD2. With V trimmed by 6 bases and J by 2 bases, 4 bases remained unmatched. The CDR3 sequence is 16 residues long. CDR1 and CDR2 (germline): LGHNA, YNFKEQ. The CDR3: CASRGGLAGAYNEQFF. CDR3 bases: TGTGCCAGCAGGGGAGGACTAGCGGGGGCCTACAATGAGCAGTTCTTC.

In this sample, this clone turned up once. The chain is built from TRBV6-1 and TRBJ1-1; TRBD1 might be the D (6 bases). Germline V lookup: CDR1 MNHNS, CDR2 SASEGT. The CDR3 extends over 14 amino acids. V shed 7 bases and J shed 0 bases, with 12 bases lying between them. The CDR3 DNA follows: TGTGCCAGCACGCGACAGGTCCTGAACACTGAAGCTTTCTTT. Protein: CASTRQVLNTEAFF.

V gene TRBV5-6 combines with J gene TRBJ2-1; 12 bases are shared with TRBD2. Germline V gives CDR1 SGHDT, CDR2 YYEEEE. The V and J ends lost 3 bases and 4 bases, in that order; junction bases with no gene match: 11. CDR3 length equals 18 residues. The CDR3 DNA reads TGTGCCAGCAGCTCAATGACTAGCGGGAGTTGGGTGTACAATGAGCAGTTCTTC. Translation: CASSSMTSGSWVYNEQFF.

The gene calls are TRBV6-5 and TRBJ2-1; D is possibly TRBD1 (5 bases). The germline V gene has CDR1 MNHEY and CDR2 SVGAGI. The CDR3 runs 14 residues. Trimming pared 5 bases from V and 2 bases from J, leaving 10 bases between. As DNA, the CDR3 is TGTGCCAGCAGTCCACGCAGGGCCTACAATGAGCAGTTCTTC. Amino acids: CASSPRRAYNEQFF.

The table lists this clone with a count of one. The chain employs TRBV6-5 and TRBJ2-1; D perhaps matches TRBD1 (5 bases). Trimming shortened V by 1 base and J by 9 bases, and 13 bases separated the two germline ends. Germline V gives CDR1 MNHEY, CDR2 SVGAGI. CDR3 size: 14 residues. Written as DNA, the CDR3 is TGTGCCAGCAGTTACTTCGGACATATAGGTGAGCAGTTCTTC. Translating it yields CASSYFGHIGEQFF.

This clone has only a few counts. This chain connects TRBV19 to TRBJ1-6; D ambiguous. V gave up 3 bases and J gave up 13 bases, with 16 bases separating them. Germline CDR1 and CDR2: LNHDA and SQIVND (reference sequence). The CDR3 extends over 14 amino acids. As DNA, the CDR3 is TGTGCCAGTAGTATGATCATCACGGAGGATCCCCTCCACTTT. Amino acid sequence: CASSMIITEDPLHF.

The V gene is TRBV19, the J gene TRBJ1-2; D gene ambiguous. Germline V gives CDR1 LNHDA, CDR2 SQIVND (reference sequence). Trimming shortened V by 2 bases and J by 2 bases, and 6 bases separated the two germline ends. The CDR3 length is 13 residues. DNA of the CDR3: TGTGCCAGTAGTATAACAGTGAACTATGGCTACACCTTC. Its translation: CASSITVNYGYTF.